One sample yielded the 9 T cell receptor beta chains listed below, sequenced in a study of cytomegalovirus exposure and HLA in healthy donors (dated by TCRdb to between 2016 and 2019). Receptor libraries were prepared by the immunoSEQ multiplex PCR assay. The multiplex PCR relied on a mix of 60 forward primers for TCR Vbeta segments and 13 reverse primers for TCR Jbeta segments. The table comes from immuneACCESS by way of TCRdb, which keeps in-frame sequences with V and J called. Part of the clones is missing from these tables; in studies checked, under half for an unresolved V gene and the rest for unknown reasons. Here the sample has about 35,000 clones; around three quarters occur a single time. 5.5% to 7% of the sample belongs to the ten largest clones. Sequencing was performed on PBMCs. These receptors came from a male donor in good health and CMV-seronegative.

The V gene is TRBV4-2, the J gene TRBJ1-2; no firm D call. Trimming cost V 2 bases and J 3 bases, with 10 bases left between them. Germline CDR1 is LGHNA and CDR2 is YNFKEQ. This CDR3 comprises 14 residues. CDR3 in amino acids: CASSQSQSDYGYTF. CDR3 sequence (DNA): TGTGCCAGCAGCCAAAGTCAGTCCGACTATGGCTACACCTTC.

This chain uses TRBV5-1 with TRBJ2-5; 11 positions agree with TRBD2. V lost 0 bases, J lost 2 bases, and 3 bases stayed unmatched. Germline CDR1 and CDR2: SGHRS and YFSETQ. The CDR3 sequence is 16 residues long. CDR3 nucleotide sequence: TGCGCCAGCAGCTTGGGGCTAGCGGGGGGACAAGAGACCCAGTACTTC. Translation: CASSLGLAGGQETQYF.

This clone was counted only a few times. The chain couples TRBV5-6 to TRBJ1-6; a possible D gene is TRBD1 (5 bases). V lost 1 base and J lost 7, with 15 bases in between. Germline CDR1 and CDR2: SGHDT and YYEEEE. The CDR3 is 16 residues long. CDR3 nucleotide sequence: TGTGCCAGCAGCTTGTGGGGCCGCGCGGGGAATTCACCCCTCCACTTT. This sequence encodes CASSLWGRAGNSPLHF.

V usage is TRBV10-3 and J usage is TRBJ1-4; 7 bases align to TRBD1. There are 14 residues in the CDR3. V lost 3 bases, J lost 8 bases, and 6 bases stayed unmatched. CDR1 is ENHRY and CDR2 is SYGVKD in the germline V gene. The DNA for the CDR3 is TGTGCCATCAGTGAAAAAGGGGGCGAAGAAAAACTGTTTTTT. Translation: CAISEKGGEEKLFF.

In regard to this clone: Other DNA sequences of this sample code for an identical CDR3. V is TRBV10-2 and J is TRBJ1-1; 8 bases map to TRBD1. This CDR3 is built from 13 residues. Germline lookup yields CDR1 WSHSY and CDR2 SAAADI. Trimming took 3 bases from V and 5 from J; bases not matched to a gene: 2. In DNA, the CDR3 is TGCGCCAGCAGTGAACAGGGGGGGACTGAAGCTTTCTTT. It codes for CASSEQGGTEAFF.

The rearrangement joins TRBV10-3 to TRBJ1-1; 9 nucleotides line up with TRBD1. The V gene end was trimmed by 0 bases and the J gene end by 10 bases; junction bases not matched to a gene: 6. The germline V gene has CDR1 ENHRY and CDR2 SYGVKD. CDR3 length: 14 amino acids. Here the CDR3 reads CAISESRDRVLAFF. The CDR3 nucleotides read TGTGCCATCAGTGAGTCCCGGGACAGGGTTCTAGCTTTCTTT.

This clone was detected a few times. The chain has TRBV5-1 and TRBJ2-1; TRBD2 matches 7 bases. The junction had 17 bases not matched to a gene; V was cut back by 2 bases and J by 6 bases. The CDR3 covers 18 residues. CDR1 and CDR2 from the germline V gene are SGHRS and YFSETQ. CDR3 nucleotides: TGCGCCAGCAGCTTCGAACCAGCGGGATCACCCCCTCTCAATGAGCAGTTCTTC. This translates into CASSFEPAGSPPLNEQFF.

The chain carries TRBV5-1 and TRBJ1-3; a weak D match, TRBD1 (5 bases). CDR3 size: 15 residues. Trimming pared 2 bases from V and 0 bases from J, leaving 9 bases between. Germline V gene lookup returns CDR1 SGHRS and CDR2 YFSETQ. CDR3 sequence: CASSFTGTSGNTIYF. In DNA form, the CDR3 reads TGCGCCAGCAGCTTCACAGGCACCTCTGGAAACACCATATATTTT.

This chain connects TRBV7-8 to TRBJ2-3; 7 bases fit TRBD1. Germline trimming cut 0 bases from V and 3 bases from J; bases unmatched to any gene: 6. Looked up from germline, CDR1 is SGHVS and CDR2 is FQNEAQ. The CDR3 contains 16 residues. The CDR3 reads CASSLARGGWTDTQYF. Here the CDR3 DNA reads TGTGCCAGCAGCTTAGCAAGAGGGGGCTGGACAGATACGCAGTATTTT.